The sequence of this T cell receptor beta chain was determined in a study of blood T cell repertoires in COVID-19. A Seattle source enrolled patients during active infection and followed them longitudinally. Per the original methods: Amplification of reference gene primers provided the estimated nucleated cell counts. The table came from immunoSEQ multiplex PCR; TCRdb's copy has only in-frame clones and leaves some out. V, J and clone size derive from that table, while D and trimming were established from the DNA sequence. The sample consists of around 400,000 clones, approximately 87% of them appearing once. This clone occurred a few times. This CDR3 is 13 amino acids long. Germline V gene sequence: CDR1 SQVTM, CDR2 ANQGSEA. V was trimmed by 3 bases and J by 3 bases, leaving 8 bases between them.

The source material was peripheral blood. The chain combines TRBV29-1 with TRBJ1-4; D remains unclear. This sequence was found in a woman aged 55-69 years with COVID-19, enrolled during active disease. In nucleotides, the CDR3 is TGCAGCGTTGATGAGGGCCCTAATGAAAAACTGTTTTTT. It encodes CSVDEGPNEKLFF.